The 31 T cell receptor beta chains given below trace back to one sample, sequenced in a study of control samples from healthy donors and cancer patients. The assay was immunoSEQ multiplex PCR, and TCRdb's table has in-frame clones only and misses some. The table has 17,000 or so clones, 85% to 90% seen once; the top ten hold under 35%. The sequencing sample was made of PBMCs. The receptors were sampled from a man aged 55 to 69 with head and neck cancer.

The CDR3 loop reads CASSFGTSPIYEQYF. The CDR3, as DNA: TGTGCCAGCAGCTTTGGAACTTCCCCTATCTACGAGCAGTACTTC. The chain couples TRBV11-1 to TRBJ2-7; no clear D. This CDR3 spans 15 amino acids. Trimming shortened V by 3 bases and J by 3 bases, and 15 bases separated the two germline ends. Germline loops: CDR1 SGHAT, CDR2 FQDESV (reference sequence).

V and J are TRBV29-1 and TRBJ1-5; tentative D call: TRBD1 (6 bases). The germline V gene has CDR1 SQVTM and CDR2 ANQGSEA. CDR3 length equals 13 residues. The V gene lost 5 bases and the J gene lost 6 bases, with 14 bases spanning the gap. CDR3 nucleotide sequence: TGCAGCGTTCACCAGGGGACGGGTCAGCCCCAGCATTTT. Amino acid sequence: CSVHQGTGQPQHF. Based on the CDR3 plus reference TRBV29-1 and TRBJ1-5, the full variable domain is SAVISQKPSRDICQRGTSLTIQCQVDSQVTMMFWYRQQPGQSLTLIATANQGSEATYESGFVIDKFPISRPNLTFSTLTVSNMSPEDSSIYLCSVHQGTGQPQHFGDGTRLSIL.

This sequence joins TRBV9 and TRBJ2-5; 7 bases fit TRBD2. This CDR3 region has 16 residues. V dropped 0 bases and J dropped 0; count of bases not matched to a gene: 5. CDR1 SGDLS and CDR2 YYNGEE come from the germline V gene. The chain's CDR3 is CASSVGVGGNQETQYF. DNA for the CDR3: TGTGCCAGCAGCGTAGGGGTCGGGGGGAACCAAGAGACCCAGTACTTC.

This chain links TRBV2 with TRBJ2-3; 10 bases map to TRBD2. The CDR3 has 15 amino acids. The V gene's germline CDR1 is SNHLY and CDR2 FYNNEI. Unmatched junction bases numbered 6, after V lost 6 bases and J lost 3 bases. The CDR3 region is CASRLAGGLTDTQYF. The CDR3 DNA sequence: TGTGCCAGCAGATTAGCGGGGGGATTAACAGATACGCAGTATTTT.

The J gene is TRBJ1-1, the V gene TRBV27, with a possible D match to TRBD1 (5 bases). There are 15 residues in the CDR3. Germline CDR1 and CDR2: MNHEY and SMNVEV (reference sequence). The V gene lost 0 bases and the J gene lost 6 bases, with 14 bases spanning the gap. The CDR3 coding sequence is TGTGCCAGCAGTTTATCGGCAGGGATGGGCGCTGAAGCTTTCTTT. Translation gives CASSLSAGMGAEAFF.

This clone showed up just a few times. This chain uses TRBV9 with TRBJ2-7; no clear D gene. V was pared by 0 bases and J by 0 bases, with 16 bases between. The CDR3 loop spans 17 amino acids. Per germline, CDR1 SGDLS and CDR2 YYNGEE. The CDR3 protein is CASSVGFGSRSSYEQYF. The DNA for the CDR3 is TGTGCCAGCAGCGTAGGTTTCGGGTCCCGGAGCTCCTACGAGCAGTACTTC.

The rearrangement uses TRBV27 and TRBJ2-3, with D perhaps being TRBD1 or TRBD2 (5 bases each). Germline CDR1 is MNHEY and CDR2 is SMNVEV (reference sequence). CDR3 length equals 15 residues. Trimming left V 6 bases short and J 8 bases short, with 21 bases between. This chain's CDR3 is CASRVRDGHSLTQYF. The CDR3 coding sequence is TGTGCCAGCAGAGTCCGGGACGGACACTCCCTTACGCAGTATTTT.

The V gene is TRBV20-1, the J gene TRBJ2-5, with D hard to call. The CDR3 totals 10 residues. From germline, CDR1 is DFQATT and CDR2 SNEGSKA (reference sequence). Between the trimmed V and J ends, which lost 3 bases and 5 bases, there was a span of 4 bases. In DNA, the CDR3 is TGCAGTGCTAGTGGGGAGACCCAGTACTTC. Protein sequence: CSASGETQYF.

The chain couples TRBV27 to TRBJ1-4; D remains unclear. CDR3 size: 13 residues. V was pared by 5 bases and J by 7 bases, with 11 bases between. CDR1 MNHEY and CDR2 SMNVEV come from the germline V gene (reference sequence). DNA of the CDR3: TGTGCCAGCAGTCCGGGCAGCACTGAAAAACTGTTTTTT. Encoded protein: CASSPGSTEKLFF. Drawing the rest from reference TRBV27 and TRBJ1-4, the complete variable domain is EAQVTQNPRYLITVTGKKLTVTCSQNMNHEYMSWYRQDPGLGLRQIYYSMNVEVTDKGDVPEGYKVSRKEKRNFPLILESPSPNQTSLYFCASSPGSTEKLFFGSGTQLSVL.

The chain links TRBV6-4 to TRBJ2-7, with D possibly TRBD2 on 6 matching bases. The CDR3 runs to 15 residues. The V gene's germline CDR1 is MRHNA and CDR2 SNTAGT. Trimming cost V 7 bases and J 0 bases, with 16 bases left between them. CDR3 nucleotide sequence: TGTGCCAGCACCGGGACTCTTTTAAGCTCCTACGAGCAGTACTTC. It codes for CASTGTLLSSYEQYF.

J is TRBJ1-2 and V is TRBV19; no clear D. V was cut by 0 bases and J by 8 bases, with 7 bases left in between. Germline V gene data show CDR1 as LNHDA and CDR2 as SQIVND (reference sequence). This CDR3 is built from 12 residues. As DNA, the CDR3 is TGTGCCAGTAGTATAGATCCGCGGGGCTACACCTTC. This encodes CASSIDPRGYTF.

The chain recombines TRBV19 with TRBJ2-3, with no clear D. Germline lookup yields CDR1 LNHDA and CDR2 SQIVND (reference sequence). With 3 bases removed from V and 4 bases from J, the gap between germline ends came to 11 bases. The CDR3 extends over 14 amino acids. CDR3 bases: TGTGCCAGTAGTATGGACCGGTTGCCAGATACGCAGTATTTT. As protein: CASSMDRLPDTQYF.

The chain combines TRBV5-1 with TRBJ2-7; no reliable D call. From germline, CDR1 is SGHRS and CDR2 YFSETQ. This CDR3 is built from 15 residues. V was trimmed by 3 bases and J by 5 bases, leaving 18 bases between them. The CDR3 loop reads CASSWTGPVDDEQYF. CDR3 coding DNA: TGCGCCAGCAGCTGGACGGGCCCGGTGGACGACGAGCAGTACTTC.

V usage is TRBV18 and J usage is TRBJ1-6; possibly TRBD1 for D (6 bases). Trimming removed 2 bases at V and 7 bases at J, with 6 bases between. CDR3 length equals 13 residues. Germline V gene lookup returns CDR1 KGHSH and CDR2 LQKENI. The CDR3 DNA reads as TGTGCCAGCTCACCAGGACAGAATTCACCCCTCCACTTT. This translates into CASSPGQNSPLHF.

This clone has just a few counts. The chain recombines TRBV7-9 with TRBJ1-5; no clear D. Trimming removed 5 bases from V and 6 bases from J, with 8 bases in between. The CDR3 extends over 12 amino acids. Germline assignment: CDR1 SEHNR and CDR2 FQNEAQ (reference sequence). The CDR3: CASSPGSQPQHF. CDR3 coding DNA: TGTGCCAGCAGCCCCGGCTCTCAGCCCCAGCATTTT.

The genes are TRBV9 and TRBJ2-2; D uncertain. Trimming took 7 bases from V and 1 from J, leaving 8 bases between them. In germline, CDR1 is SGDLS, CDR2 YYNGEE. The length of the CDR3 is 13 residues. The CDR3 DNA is TGTGCCAGCGAGCAAATGAACACCGGGGAGCTGTTTTTT. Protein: CASEQMNTGELFF.

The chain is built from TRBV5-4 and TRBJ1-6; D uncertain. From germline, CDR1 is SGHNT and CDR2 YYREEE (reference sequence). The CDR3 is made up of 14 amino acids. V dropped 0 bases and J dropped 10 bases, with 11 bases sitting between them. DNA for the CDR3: TGTGCCAGCAGCTTGGAGCAGGTCGGATCACCCCTCCACTTT. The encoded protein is CASSLEQVGSPLHF.

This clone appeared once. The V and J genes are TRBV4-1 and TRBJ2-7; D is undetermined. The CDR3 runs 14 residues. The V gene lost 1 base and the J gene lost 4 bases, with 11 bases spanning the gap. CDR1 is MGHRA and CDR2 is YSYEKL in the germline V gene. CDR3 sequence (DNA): TGCGCCAGCAGCCAAGCGGTCCTCGGATACGAGCAGTACTTC. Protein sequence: CASSQAVLGYEQYF.

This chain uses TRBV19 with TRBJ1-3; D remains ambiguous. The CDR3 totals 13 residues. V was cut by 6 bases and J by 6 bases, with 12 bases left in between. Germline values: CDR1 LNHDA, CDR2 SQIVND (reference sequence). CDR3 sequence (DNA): TGTGCCAGTAGCGAGACAAATAAAAACACCATATATTTT. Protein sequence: CASSETNKNTIYF.

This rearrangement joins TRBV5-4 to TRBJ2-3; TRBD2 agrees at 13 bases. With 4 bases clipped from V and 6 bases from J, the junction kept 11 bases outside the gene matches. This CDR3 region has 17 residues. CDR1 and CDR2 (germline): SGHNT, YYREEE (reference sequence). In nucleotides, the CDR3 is TGTGCCAGCAGCCCCCGGACTAGCGGGGGCGTCTGGGATACGCAGTATTTT. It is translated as CASSPRTSGGVWDTQYF.

The CDR3 DNA follows: TGTGCCAGCAGTTACGGACACGTCATAGGCGGGGAGCTGTTTTTT. This encodes CASSYGHVIGGELFF. V and J are TRBV6-5 and TRBJ2-2; the D gene is possibly TRBD1 (5 bases). The CDR3 is made up of 15 amino acids. V lost 2 bases to trimming and J lost 7 bases, with 14 bases between them. The germline gives CDR1 MNHEY, CDR2 SVGAGI.

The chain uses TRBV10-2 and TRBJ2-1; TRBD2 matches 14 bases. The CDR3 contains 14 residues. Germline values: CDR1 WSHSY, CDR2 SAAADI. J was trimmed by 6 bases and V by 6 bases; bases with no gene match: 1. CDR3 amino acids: CASRTSGGANEQFF. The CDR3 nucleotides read TGCGCCAGCAGGACTAGCGGGGGGGCCAATGAGCAGTTCTTC.

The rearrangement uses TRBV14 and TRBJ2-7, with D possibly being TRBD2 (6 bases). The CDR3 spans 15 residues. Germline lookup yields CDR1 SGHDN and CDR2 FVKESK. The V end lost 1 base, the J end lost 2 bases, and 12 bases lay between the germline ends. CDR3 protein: CASSQVAGLPYEQYF. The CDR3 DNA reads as TGTGCCAGCAGCCAAGTGGCGGGGCTCCCCTACGAGCAGTACTTC.

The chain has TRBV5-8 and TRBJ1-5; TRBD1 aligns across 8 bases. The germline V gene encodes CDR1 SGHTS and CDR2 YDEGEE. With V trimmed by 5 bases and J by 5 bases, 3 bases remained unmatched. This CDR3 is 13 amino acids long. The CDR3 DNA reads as TGTGCCAGCAGTCGGACAGGGTATCAGCCCCAGCATTTT. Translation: CASSRTGYQPQHF.

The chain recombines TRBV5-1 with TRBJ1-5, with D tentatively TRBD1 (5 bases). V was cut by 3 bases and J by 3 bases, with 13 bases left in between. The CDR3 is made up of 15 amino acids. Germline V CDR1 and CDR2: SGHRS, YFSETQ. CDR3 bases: TGCGCCAGCAGCTACGGGACGGGGGACAATCAGCCCCAGCATTTT. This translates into CASSYGTGDNQPQHF.

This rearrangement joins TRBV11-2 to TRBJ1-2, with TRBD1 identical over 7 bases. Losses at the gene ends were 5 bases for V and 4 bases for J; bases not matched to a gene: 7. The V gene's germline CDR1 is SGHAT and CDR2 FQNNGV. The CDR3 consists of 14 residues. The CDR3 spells CASSRGGGRYGYTF. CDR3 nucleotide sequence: TGTGCCAGCAGCCGCGGAGGGGGCCGCTATGGCTACACCTTC.

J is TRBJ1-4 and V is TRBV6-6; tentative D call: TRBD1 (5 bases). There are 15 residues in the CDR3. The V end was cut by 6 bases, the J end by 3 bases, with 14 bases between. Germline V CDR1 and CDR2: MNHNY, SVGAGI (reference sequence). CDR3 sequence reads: CASSSQGPANEKLFF. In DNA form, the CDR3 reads TGTGCCAGCAGCTCCCAGGGACCGGCTAATGAAAAACTGTTTTTT.

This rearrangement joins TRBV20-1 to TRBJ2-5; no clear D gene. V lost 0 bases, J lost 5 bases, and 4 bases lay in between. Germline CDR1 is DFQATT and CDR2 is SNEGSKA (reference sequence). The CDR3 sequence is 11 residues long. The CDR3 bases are TGCAGTGCTAGAGATTGGGAGACCCAGTACTTC. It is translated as CSARDWETQYF.

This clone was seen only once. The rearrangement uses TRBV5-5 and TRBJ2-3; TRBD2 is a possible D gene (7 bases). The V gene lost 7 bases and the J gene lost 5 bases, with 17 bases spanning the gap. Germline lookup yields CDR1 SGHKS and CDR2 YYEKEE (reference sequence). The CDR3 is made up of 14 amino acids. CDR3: CASAGGAPGDTQYF. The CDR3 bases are TGTGCCAGCGCTGGGGGGGCTCCCGGAGATACGCAGTATTTT.

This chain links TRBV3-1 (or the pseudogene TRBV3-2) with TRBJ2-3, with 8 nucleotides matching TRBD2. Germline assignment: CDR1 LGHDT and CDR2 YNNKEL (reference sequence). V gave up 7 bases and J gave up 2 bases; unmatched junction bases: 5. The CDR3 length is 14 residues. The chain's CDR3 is CASTRGGFTDTQYF. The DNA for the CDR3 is TGTGCCAGCACCCGCGGGGGGTTCACAGATACGCAGTATTTT.

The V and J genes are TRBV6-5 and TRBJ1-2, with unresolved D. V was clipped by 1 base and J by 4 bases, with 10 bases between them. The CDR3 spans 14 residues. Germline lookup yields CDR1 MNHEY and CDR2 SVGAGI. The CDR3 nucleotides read TGTGCCAGCAGTTACTTGGCTGGGGTCTATGGCTACACCTTC. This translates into CASSYLAGVYGYTF.